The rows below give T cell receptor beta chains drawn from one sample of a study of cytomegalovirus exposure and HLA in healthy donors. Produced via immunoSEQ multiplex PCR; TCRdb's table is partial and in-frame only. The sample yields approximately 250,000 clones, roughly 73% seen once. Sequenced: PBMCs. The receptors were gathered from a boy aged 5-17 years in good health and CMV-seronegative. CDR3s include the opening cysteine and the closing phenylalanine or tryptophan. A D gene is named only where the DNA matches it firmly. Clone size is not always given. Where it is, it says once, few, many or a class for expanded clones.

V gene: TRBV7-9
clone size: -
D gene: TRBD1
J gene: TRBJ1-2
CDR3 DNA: TGTGCCAGCAGCCTCGGGACAGGGGGCACGGGTGGCTACACCTTC
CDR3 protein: CASSLGTGGTGGYTF

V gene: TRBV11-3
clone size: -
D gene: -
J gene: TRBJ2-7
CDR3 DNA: TGTGCCAGCAGCCCCCCCCTTACCTACGAGCAGTACTTC
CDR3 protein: CASSPPLTYEQYF

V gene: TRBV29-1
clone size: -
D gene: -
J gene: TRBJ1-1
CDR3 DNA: TGCAGCGTTGAAGGCAGGGTAGGCACTGAAGCTTTCTTT
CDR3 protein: CSVEGRVGTEAFF

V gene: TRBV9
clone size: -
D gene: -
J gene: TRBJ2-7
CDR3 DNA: TGTGCCAGCAGCTCAAGACATTCCTCAACCTACGAGCAGTACTTC
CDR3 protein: CASSSRHSSTYEQYF

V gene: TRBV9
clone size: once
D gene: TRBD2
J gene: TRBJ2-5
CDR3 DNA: TGTGCCAGCAGCGTAGGAGGTAGCGGGGGGGGATATGGTGCCCAGTACTTC
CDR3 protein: CASSVGGSGGGYGAQYF

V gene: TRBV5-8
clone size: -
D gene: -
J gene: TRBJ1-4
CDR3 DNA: TGTGCCAGCAGCTTGGTGGCGGGGGGTGAAAAACTGTTTTTT
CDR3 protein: CASSLVAGGEKLFF

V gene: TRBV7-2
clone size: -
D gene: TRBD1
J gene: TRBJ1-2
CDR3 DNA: TGTGCCAGCAGCTTCCAAACAGGGGGCGGCTATGGCTACACCTTC
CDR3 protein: CASSFQTGGGYGYTF

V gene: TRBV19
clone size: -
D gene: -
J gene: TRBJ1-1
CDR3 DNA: TGTGCCAGTAGTATAAACAGGGAAGTAACTGAAGCTTTCTTT
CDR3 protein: CASSINREVTEAFF

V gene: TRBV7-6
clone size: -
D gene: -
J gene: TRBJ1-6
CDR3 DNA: TGTGCCAGCAGCTTAGCAGGGGGTGTGAATTCACCCCTCCACTTT
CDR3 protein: CASSLAGGVNSPLHF

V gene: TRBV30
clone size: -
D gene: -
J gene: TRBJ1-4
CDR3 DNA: TGTGCCTGGAGTCTCAGCTACAGGTCTGCAACTAATGAAAAACTGTTTTTT
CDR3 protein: CAWSLSYRSATNEKLFF

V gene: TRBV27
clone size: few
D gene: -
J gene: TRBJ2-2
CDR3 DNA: TGTGCCAGCAGTTTATATCATCCCACCGGGGAGCTGTTTTTT
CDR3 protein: CASSLYHPTGELFF

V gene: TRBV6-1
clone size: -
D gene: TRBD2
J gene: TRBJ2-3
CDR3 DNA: TGTGCCAGCAGTCAGACTAGCGGGGGGCAGGGTACGCAGTATTTT
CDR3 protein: CASSQTSGGQGTQYF

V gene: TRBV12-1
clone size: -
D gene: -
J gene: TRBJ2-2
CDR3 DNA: TGTGCCAGCAGCCCTAGCGGGAACACCGGGGAGCTGTTTTTT
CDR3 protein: CASSPSGNTGELFF

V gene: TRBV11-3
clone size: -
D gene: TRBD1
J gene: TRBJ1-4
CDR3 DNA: TGTGCCAGCAGCTTCCGGACAGGTTGGGAACCAGCAACTAATGAAAAACTGTTTTTT
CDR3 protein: CASSFRTGWEPATNEKLFF

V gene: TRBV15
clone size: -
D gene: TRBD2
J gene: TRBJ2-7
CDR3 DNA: TGTGCCACCAGCAGAGAGCGGGAGTCGGACGAGCAGTACTTC
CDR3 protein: CATSRERESDEQYF

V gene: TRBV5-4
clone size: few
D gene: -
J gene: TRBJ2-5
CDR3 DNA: TGTGCCAGCAATTGGGAGGAGCAAGAGACCCAGTACTTC
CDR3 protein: CASNWEEQETQYF

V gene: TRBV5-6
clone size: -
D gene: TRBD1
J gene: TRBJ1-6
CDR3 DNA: TGTGCCAGCAGTCCAGGGGGCAGGAATTCACCCCTCCACTTT
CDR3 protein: CASSPGGRNSPLHF

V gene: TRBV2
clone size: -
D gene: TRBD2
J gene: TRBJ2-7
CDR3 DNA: TGTGCCAGCAGCGAAGCCGGGGCTAGCGGGAGGTACGAGCAGTACTTC
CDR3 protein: CASSEAGASGRYEQYF

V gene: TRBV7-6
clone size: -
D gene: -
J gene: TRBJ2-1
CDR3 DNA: TGTGCCAGCAGCTTAGGATTGAGAGCTGAGCAGTTCTTC
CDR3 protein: CASSLGLRAEQFF

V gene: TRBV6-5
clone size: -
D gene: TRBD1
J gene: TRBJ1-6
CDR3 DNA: TGTGCCACCTACAGGGGAAGGAATTCACCCCTCCACTTT
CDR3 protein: CATYRGRNSPLHF

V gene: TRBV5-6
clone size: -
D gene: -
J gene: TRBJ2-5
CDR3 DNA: TGTGCCAGCAGCTATACCGCGAGACAATGGGAGACCCAGTACTTC
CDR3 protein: CASSYTARQWETQYF

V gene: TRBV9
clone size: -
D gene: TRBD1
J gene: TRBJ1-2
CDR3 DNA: TGTGCCAGCAGCACAAGGACAGGGAACTATGGCTACACCTTC
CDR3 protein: CASSTRTGNYGYTF

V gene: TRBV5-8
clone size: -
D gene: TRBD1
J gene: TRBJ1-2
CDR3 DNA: TGTGCCAGCAGCTTTCTCAGGGGGCGCGGCTATGGCTACACCTTC
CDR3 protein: CASSFLRGRGYGYTF

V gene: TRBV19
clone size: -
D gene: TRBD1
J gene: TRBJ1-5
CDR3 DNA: TGTGCCAGTAGTGCCACCGGGACAGTCAATCAGCCCCAGCATTTT
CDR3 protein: CASSATGTVNQPQHF

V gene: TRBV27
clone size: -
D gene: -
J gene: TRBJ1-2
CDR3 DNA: TGTGCCAGCAGTTTATCCTTAGGGAGCGGCTATGGCTACACCTTC
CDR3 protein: CASSLSLGSGYGYTF

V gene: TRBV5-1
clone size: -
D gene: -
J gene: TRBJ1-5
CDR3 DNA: TGCGCCAGCAGCTTGACAGGGCGAGGCAATCAGCCCCAGCATTTT
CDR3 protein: CASSLTGRGNQPQHF

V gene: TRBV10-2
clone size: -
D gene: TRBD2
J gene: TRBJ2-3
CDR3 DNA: TGCGCCAGCAGGGGGACTAGCGGGAGAGAACATACGCAGTATTTT
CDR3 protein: CASRGTSGREHTQYF

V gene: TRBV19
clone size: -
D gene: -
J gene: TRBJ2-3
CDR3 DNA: TGTGCCAGCCTTAAGCCCCTTACAGATACGCAGTATTTT
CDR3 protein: CASLKPLTDTQYF

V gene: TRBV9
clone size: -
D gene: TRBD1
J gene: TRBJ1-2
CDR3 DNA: TGTGCCAGCAGTCGGACAGGGGTCCATGGCTACACCTTC
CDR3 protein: CASSRTGVHGYTF

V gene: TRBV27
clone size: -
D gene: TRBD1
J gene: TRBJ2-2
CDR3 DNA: TGTGCCAGCAGTTTCCAGGGACAGGGCGGCGGGGAGCTGTTTTTT
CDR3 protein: CASSFQGQGGGELFF

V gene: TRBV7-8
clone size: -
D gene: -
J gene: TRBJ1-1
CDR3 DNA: TGTGCCAGCAGCTTAGCACAGGTGAACACTGAAGCTTTCTTT
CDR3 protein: CASSLAQVNTEAFF

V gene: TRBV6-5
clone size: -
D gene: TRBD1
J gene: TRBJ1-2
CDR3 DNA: TGTGCCAGCAGTTACCTTGACAGGGGGTATGGCTACACCTTC
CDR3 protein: CASSYLDRGYGYTF

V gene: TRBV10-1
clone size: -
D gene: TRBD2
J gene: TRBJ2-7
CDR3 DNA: TGCGCCAGCAGTGCCAGGGCTAGCGGCGCCTACGAGCAGTACTTC
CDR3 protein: CASSARASGAYEQYF

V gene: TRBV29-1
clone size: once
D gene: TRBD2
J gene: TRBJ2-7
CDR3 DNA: TGCAGCGTTGGGACTAGCGGGGGGGCCATCCACGAGCAGTACTTC
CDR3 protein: CSVGTSGGAIHEQYF

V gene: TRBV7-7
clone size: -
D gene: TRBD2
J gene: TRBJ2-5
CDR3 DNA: TGTGCTAGCAGCTTGAGAGCGGGGGACCAAGAGACCCAGTACTTC
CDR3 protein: CASSLRAGDQETQYF

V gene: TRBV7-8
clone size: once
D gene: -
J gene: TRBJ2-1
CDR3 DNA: TGTGCCAGCAGCTCCGGAAGAGGCGATGAGCAGTTCTTC
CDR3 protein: CASSSGRGDEQFF

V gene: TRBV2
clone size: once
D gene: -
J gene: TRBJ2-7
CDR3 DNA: TGTGCCAGCAGTGGTTTTAACGGTGCCTACGAGCAGTACTTC
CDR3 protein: CASSGFNGAYEQYF

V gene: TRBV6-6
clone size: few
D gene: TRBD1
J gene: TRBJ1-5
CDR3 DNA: TGTGCCAGCAGCCGGACAGGGGGCGGTCAGCCCCAGCATTTT
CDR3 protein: CASSRTGGGQPQHF

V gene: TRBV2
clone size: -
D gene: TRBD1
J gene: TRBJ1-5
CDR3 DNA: TGTGCCAGCAGGGGATTGACAGGGGGACACAATCAGCCCCAGCATTTT
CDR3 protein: CASRGLTGGHNQPQHF

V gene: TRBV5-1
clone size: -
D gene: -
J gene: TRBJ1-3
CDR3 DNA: TGCGCCAGCAGCGTGGATCGGGGGGATTCTGGAAACACCATATATTTT
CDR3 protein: CASSVDRGDSGNTIYF

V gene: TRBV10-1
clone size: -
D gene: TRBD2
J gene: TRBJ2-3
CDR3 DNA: TGCGCCAGCAGTGAGTCAGCGGGAGGGGGAGATACGCAGTATTTT
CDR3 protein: CASSESAGGGDTQYF

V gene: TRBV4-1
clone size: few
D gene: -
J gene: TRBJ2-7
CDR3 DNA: TGCGCCAGCAGCCACCCGACAGGCCAATTCGAGCAGTACTTC
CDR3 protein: CASSHPTGQFEQYF